A selection of T cell receptor beta chains follows, all from one sample in a study of siplizumab effects on memory and regulatory T cells. This table comes from immunoSEQ multiplex PCR, and its TCRdb copy is limited to in-frame clones, with some not included. Of 90,000 to 110,000 clones in the sample, 85% to 95% were seen once. The sample was CD4+ T cells sorted from blood. Source of these receptors: a human donor in good health. Each CDR3 is given with its conserved first and last residue. The order of the fields is V gene, J gene, CDR3 protein.

V gene: TRBV7-9
J gene: TRBJ2-6
CDR3 protein: CASSTRAAGANVLTF

V gene: TRBV6-1
J gene: TRBJ1-1
CDR3 protein: CASSEYIRLLDEAFF

V gene: TRBV5-6
J gene: TRBJ1-2
CDR3 protein: CASSSAGQGYGYTF

V gene: TRBV10-3
J gene: TRBJ2-7
CDR3 protein: CAISELGTRTGSYEQYF

V gene: TRBV9
J gene: TRBJ1-4
CDR3 protein: CASSVAPDSVNEKLFF

V gene: TRBV9
J gene: TRBJ2-3
CDR3 protein: CASNRRGGLPPDTQYF

V gene: TRBV7-8
J gene: TRBJ2-7
CDR3 protein: CASSSDRVTEQYF

V gene: TRBV9
J gene: TRBJ1-1
CDR3 protein: CASQGEDTEAFF

V gene: TRBV11-3
J gene: TRBJ2-1
CDR3 protein: CASSLQDEQFF

V gene: TRBV4-3
J gene: TRBJ1-2
CDR3 protein: CASSVQGANYGYTF

V gene: TRBV30
J gene: TRBJ1-2
CDR3 protein: CAWARWDSNYGYTF

V gene: TRBV4-2
J gene: TRBJ2-3
CDR3 protein: CASSPTTSGGGDTQYF

V gene: TRBV5-1
J gene: TRBJ2-1
CDR3 protein: CASSLRLGSSYNEQFF

V gene: TRBV27
J gene: TRBJ2-1
CDR3 protein: CASREMNTYNEQFF

V gene: TRBV2
J gene: TRBJ1-1
CDR3 protein: CASSEGGGRPEAFF

V gene: TRBV28
J gene: TRBJ2-2
CDR3 protein: CASTASPGELFF

V gene: TRBV5-4
J gene: TRBJ2-7
CDR3 protein: CASSLASGASEQYF

V gene: TRBV27
J gene: TRBJ1-1
CDR3 protein: CASSLSVGNTEAFF

V gene: TRBV5-5
J gene: TRBJ2-7
CDR3 protein: CASSLSGPYEQYF

V gene: TRBV4-3
J gene: TRBJ2-1
CDR3 protein: CASSQDGTGSSYNEQFF

V gene: TRBV10-2
J gene: TRBJ1-3
CDR3 protein: CASSESGTGRNTIYF

V gene: TRBV7-9
J gene: TRBJ2-2
CDR3 protein: CASSYRGRRTGELFF

V gene: TRBV5-1
J gene: TRBJ2-5
CDR3 protein: CASGNVGGTQETQYF

V gene: TRBV18
J gene: TRBJ1-1
CDR3 protein: CASSPSPKSLEAFF

V gene: TRBV6-5
J gene: TRBJ2-7
CDR3 protein: CASSYRPGDEQYF

V gene: TRBV5-6
J gene: TRBJ1-2
CDR3 protein: CASSHSDGAYGYTF

V gene: TRBV7-9
J gene: TRBJ1-3
CDR3 protein: CASVNYLGGSGNTIYF

V gene: TRBV30
J gene: TRBJ1-5
CDR3 protein: CAWSVQSSQPQHF

V gene: TRBV7-2
J gene: TRBJ2-7
CDR3 protein: CASSLAGLASYEQYF

V gene: TRBV18
J gene: TRBJ2-7
CDR3 protein: CASSLTGGLAGGESSYEQYF

V gene: TRBV19
J gene: TRBJ1-1
CDR3 protein: CAAAQGARTEAFF